One T cell receptor beta chain is described in this entry. Its recognized antigen is unknown. No much larger clonotype is one base removed from it; base qualities were not supplied. Measured from the cysteine to the phenylalanine, the CDR3 is 15 residues long. The read is trimmed to its CDR3 DNA, 45 bases read in frame from base 1. After removal of 3 bases from V and 3 bases from J, the junction retains 7 bases not matched to a gene. CDR1 and CDR2 were assigned from the germline V gene (reference sequence) as LGHDT and YNNKEL. The library was built by means of the immunoSEQ multiplex PCR assay. TCRdb stores this immuneACCESS table with in-frame sequences only. Part of the clones is absent; in the studies checked, under half of the shortfall reflects unresolved V genes, and no reason is known for the rest. Across this sample there are some 120,000 clones, with 85% to 90% seen only once. Of the sample, about 1.1% falls within the top ten clones.

The data belong to a study of control samples from healthy donors and cancer patients (dated by TCRdb to 2020 to 2021). This receptor chain uses TRBV3-1 (or the pseudogene TRBV3-2) and TRBJ2-7, with 8 junctional bases fitting TRBD1. The sample consisted of PBMCs. The clonotype comes from a woman between 45 and 65 years old with colorectal cancer. The CDR3 protein: CASSHSGGLFYEQYF. The nucleotide sequence reads as follows: TGTGCCAGCAGCCATTCAGGGGGCCTATTCTACGAGCAGTACTTC.